The 10 T cell receptor beta chains below were found in one sample sequenced in a study of T cells and Merkel cell carcinoma outcomes. Here immunoSEQ multiplex PCR was the method, and the copy in TCRdb shows in-frame clones only, minus some. The repertoire holds 10,000 to 15,000 clones, with 95% to 96% as singletons. The sample consisted of tumor tissue from Merkel cell carcinoma. The origin of the receptors is a human donor with Merkel cell carcinoma.

This clone was detected once. The chain recombines TRBV30 with TRBJ2-5; TRBD1 matches 10 bases. This CDR3 has 15 residues. V gave up 3 bases and J gave up 2 bases; unmatched junction bases: 6. Germline-derived CDR1 and CDR2 are GTSNPN and SVGIG (reference sequence). The CDR3 is CAWSRTGGLQETQYF. CDR3 sequence (DNA): TGTGCCTGGAGCCGGACAGGGGGACTACAAGAGACCCAGTACTTC.

The chain recombines TRBV5-1 with TRBJ2-1; TRBD1 might be the D (6 bases). The CDR3 is 14 amino acids. Germline assignment: CDR1 SGHRS and CDR2 YFSETQ. The V gene lost 3 bases and the J gene lost 5 bases, with 12 bases spanning the gap. The chain's CDR3 is CASSSQRDNNEQFF. As DNA, the CDR3 is TGCGCCAGCAGCTCGCAACGGGACAACAATGAGCAGTTCTTC. Drawing the rest from reference TRBV5-1 and TRBJ2-1, the complete variable domain is KAGVTQTPRYLIKTRGQQVTLSCSPISGHRSVSWYQQTPGQGLQFLFEYFSETQRNKGNFPGRFSGRQFSNSRSEMNVSTLELGDSALYLCASSSQRDNNEQFFGPGTRLTVL.

This clone was detected only once. The rearrangement uses TRBV18 and TRBJ1-2; the D is unclear. Germline CDR1 reads KGHSH; CDR2 reads LQKENI. CDR3 length: 14 amino acids. Trimming shortened V by 4 bases and J by 0 bases, and 9 bases separated the two germline ends. CDR3 DNA: TGTGCCAGCTCACAGGCCAGAACTAACTATGGCTACACCTTC. It yields the protein CASSQARTNYGYTF.

This clone was detected once. Here the CDR3 reads CASSSGAITDTQYF. The CDR3 coding sequence is TGTGCCAGCAGCTCCGGAGCTATCACAGATACGCAGTATTTT. The rearrangement joins TRBV9 to TRBJ2-3; no firm D call. Per germline, CDR1 SGDLS and CDR2 YYNGEE. The germline V and J ends were trimmed by 4 bases and 2 bases, with 11 bases remaining between them. This CDR3 has 14 amino acids. Supplemented by reference TRBV9 and TRBJ2-3, the full variable domain reads DSGVTQTPKHLITATGQRVTLRCSPRSGDLSVYWYQQSLDQGLQFLIQYYNGEERAKGNILERFSAQQFPDLHSELNLSSLELGDSALYFCASSSGAITDTQYFGPGTRLTVL.

This rearrangement joins TRBV10-3 to TRBJ2-3; TRBD2 might be the D (6 bases). Germline-derived CDR1 and CDR2 are ENHRY and SYGVKD. CDR3 length: 14 amino acids. V lost 4 bases to trimming and J lost 10 bases, with 18 bases between them. The CDR3 nucleotides are TGTGCCATCAGTGTGCCGACTAGTGGAGGGGCGCAGTATTTT. This gives the protein CAISVPTSGGAQYF.

This chain joins TRBV9 and TRBJ2-1; TRBD2 matches at 12 bases. Trimming removed 3 bases from V and 8 bases from J; junction bases left unmatched: 6. The CDR3 is made up of 15 amino acids. The germline V gene has CDR1 SGDLS and CDR2 YYNGEE. The DNA for the CDR3 is TGTGCCAGCAGCGCGACTAGCGGGAGAGGCGATGAGCAGTTCTTC. This encodes CASSATSGRGDEQFF.

This clone occurred a few times. The chain combines TRBV4-3 with TRBJ2-2; D gene uncertain. V lost 3 bases, J lost 5 bases, and 10 bases lay in between. The CDR3 extends over 14 amino acids. From germline, CDR1 is LGHNA and CDR2 YSLEER. The CDR3 DNA is TGCGCCAGCAGCCACCCTCTCTCTACCGGGGAGCTGTTTTTT. It translates to CASSHPLSTGELFF.

The chain carries TRBV7-9 and TRBJ2-2; 7 bases agree with TRBD1. This CDR3 has 15 amino acids. Germline trimming cut 5 bases from V and 7 bases from J; bases unmatched to any gene: 10. Germline CDR1 SEHNR, CDR2 FQNEAQ (reference sequence). CDR3 bases: TGTGCCAGCAGCCAAACAGGGGAATACGACGGGGAGCTGTTTTTT. Protein: CASSQTGEYDGELFF.

The chain combines TRBV5-1 with TRBJ1-5; 7 nucleotides align to TRBD1. There are 14 residues in the CDR3. The V gene end was trimmed by 0 bases and the J gene end by 4 bases; junction bases not matched to a gene: 1. Per the germline V gene, CDR1 is SGHRS and CDR2 is YFSETQ. This CDR3 is CASSLAGGNQPQHF. For the CDR3, the DNA is TGCGCCAGCAGCTTGGCAGGGGGGAATCAGCCCCAGCATTTT.

The chain carries TRBV19 and TRBJ1-4; 7 bases fit TRBD1. CDR3 length: 13 residues. V lost 7 bases, J lost 7 bases, and 6 bases stayed unmatched. Per the germline V gene, CDR1 is LNHDA and CDR2 is SQIVND (reference sequence). The CDR3 sequence: CASTGTAREKLFF. DNA for the CDR3: TGTGCCAGTACGGGGACAGCTCGTGAAAAACTGTTTTTT.